This is a list of T cell receptor beta chains from one sample in a study of OX40 agonist ivuxolimab in advanced cancers. Assay: immunoSEQ multiplex PCR; the TCRdb copy retains only in-frame clones and omits some. This table has 50,000 to 70,000 clones, around 87% appearing once. Source: CD4+ or CD8+ T cells sorted from blood, taken in a trial of the OX40 agonist ivuxolimab. All receptors come from an adult with an advanced solid tumor such as melanoma, head and neck, liver or kidney cancer. CDR3s include the opening cysteine and the closing phenylalanine or tryptophan. Each record gives: CDR3 protein, CDR3 DNA, D gene, V gene, J gene, clone size. A D gene is named only where the DNA matches it firmly. Expanded clones get a size class; other rows say once, few or many, or leave the size out.

CDR3: CASSQEVGLAKNIQYF
DNA: TGTGCCAGCAGCCAAGAAGTAGGTTTAGCCAAAAACATTCAGTACTTC
D: .
V: TRBV4-2
J: TRBJ2-4
size: once

CDR3: CATSQGWGEQFF
DNA: TGTGCCACCTCGCAGGGATGGGGTGAGCAGTTCTTC
D: .
V: TRBV27
J: TRBJ2-1
size: .

CDR3: CASSIDGAAGFIDEQFF
DNA: TGTGCCAGTAGTATAGACGGGGCGGCCGGGTTCATCGATGAGCAGTTCTTC
D: .
V: TRBV19
J: TRBJ2-1
size: .

CDR3: CASSQDRADTGELFF
DNA: TGCGCCAGCAGCCAAGATAGGGCCGACACCGGGGAGCTGTTTTTT
D: .
V: TRBV4-1
J: TRBJ2-2
size: .

CDR3: CASSRRTGQNEQFF
DNA: TGTGCCAGCAGTCGCAGGACGGGGCAAAATGAGCAGTTCTTC
D: .
V: TRBV6-1
J: TRBJ2-1
size: .

CDR3: CASSWGQGAYEQYF
DNA: TGTGCCAGCAGCTGGGGACAGGGGGCCTACGAGCAGTACTTC
D: TRBD1
V: TRBV11-2
J: TRBJ2-7
size: .

CDR3: CASSMGVDLTDTQYF
DNA: TGTGCCAGTAGTATGGGGGTAGACCTCACAGATACGCAGTATTTT
D: .
V: TRBV19
J: TRBJ2-3
size: .

CDR3: CASRRDRPDKWSGEKLFF
DNA: TGTGCCAGCAGACGGGACCGACCCGACAAATGGTCGGGTGAAAAACTGTTTTTT
D: .
V: TRBV28
J: TRBJ1-4
size: once

CDR3: CASSIGGGVELPQHF
DNA: TGTGCCAGTAGTATAGGAGGCGGCGTCGAGTTGCCCCAGCATTTT
D: .
V: TRBV19
J: TRBJ1-5
size: .

CDR3: CASSTWTGQGEDQYF
DNA: TGTGCCAGCAGCACATGGACAGGACAGGGGGAAGACCAGTACTTC
D: TRBD1
V: TRBV9
J: TRBJ2-5
size: .

CDR3: CSVEYRENEKLFF
DNA: TGCAGCGTTGAATACAGGGAGAATGAAAAACTGTTTTTT
D: .
V: TRBV29-1
J: TRBJ1-4
size: .

CDR3: CASSLGSVWEQYF
DNA: TGTGCCAGCAGCTTAGGGTCCGTCTGGGAGCAGTACTTC
D: .
V: TRBV7-8
J: TRBJ2-7
size: .

CDR3: CASSLEVSSYEQYF
DNA: TGTGCCAGCAGCTTGGAAGTTAGCTCCTACGAGCAGTACTTC
D: .
V: TRBV5-5
J: TRBJ2-7
size: .

CDR3: CASSLLAGGYEQFF
DNA: TGTGCCAGCAGCCTCCTAGCGGGGGGTTATGAGCAGTTCTTC
D: TRBD2
V: TRBV7-2
J: TRBJ2-1
size: .

CDR3: CASSPRTGGHDADTQYF
DNA: TGTGCCAGCAGCCCTAGGACAGGGGGTCATGACGCAGATACGCAGTATTTT
D: TRBD1
V: TRBV9
J: TRBJ2-3
size: .

CDR3: CASSPSRSSYNEQFF
DNA: TGTGCCAGCAGCCCGAGTCGAAGCTCCTACAATGAGCAGTTCTTC
D: .
V: TRBV5-6
J: TRBJ2-1
size: .

CDR3: CASSPGGGAYQPQHF
DNA: TGTGCCAGCAGCCCAGGGGGGGGCGCGTATCAGCCCCAGCATTTT
D: TRBD1
V: TRBV27
J: TRBJ1-5
size: .

CDR3: CASSLTPGAETQYF
DNA: TGTGCCAGCAGCTTAACCCCCGGGGCAGAGACCCAGTACTTC
D: .
V: TRBV7-9
J: TRBJ2-5
size: once

CDR3: CASSSASYEQYF
DNA: TGTGCCAGCAGCTCTGCGAGCTACGAGCAGTACTTC
D: .
V: TRBV7-9
J: TRBJ2-7
size: .

CDR3: CSVIPWTGNTEAFF
DNA: TGCAGCGTTATTCCCTGGACCGGGAACACTGAAGCTTTCTTT
D: .
V: TRBV29-1
J: TRBJ1-1
size: .

CDR3: CASSQDSVRAFF
DNA: TGTGCCAGCAGCCAGGACAGCGTGAGAGCTTTCTTT
D: .
V: TRBV7-9
J: TRBJ1-1
size: .

CDR3: CASSLVGGQTDTQYF
DNA: TGTGCCAGCAGCTTAGTGGGGGGGCAGACAGATACGCAGTATTTT
D: .
V: TRBV7-9
J: TRBJ2-3
size: .

CDR3: CASSLDLTVEAFF
DNA: TGTGCCAGCAGCTTAGATCTGACAGTTGAAGCTTTCTTT
D: .
V: TRBV7-8
J: TRBJ1-1
size: .

CDR3: CASRSGLDGYTF
DNA: TGTGCCAGCAGGAGTGGTTTGGACGGCTACACCTTC
D: .
V: TRBV28
J: TRBJ1-2
size: .

CDR3: CASVGPGETQYF
DNA: TGTGCCAGCGTCGGACCAGGGGAGACCCAGTACTTC
D: .
V: TRBV19
J: TRBJ2-5
size: .

CDR3: CAISDGPVGEQYF
DNA: TGTGCCATCAGTGATGGCCCCGTGGGCGAGCAGTACTTC
D: .
V: TRBV10-3
J: TRBJ2-7
size: .

CDR3: CASGPGGAQGPQHF
DNA: TGTGCCAGCGGTCCAGGGGGTGCCCAAGGGCCCCAGCATTTT
D: TRBD1
V: TRBV13
J: TRBJ1-5
size: .

CDR3: CATSTTSGYANEKLFF
DNA: TGTGCCACCAGCACAACGTCAGGGTACGCTAATGAAAAACTGTTTTTT
D: .
V: TRBV15
J: TRBJ1-4
size: .

CDR3: CAADRTQGNQPQHF
DNA: TGTGCCGCCGACAGAACACAGGGGAATCAGCCCCAGCATTTT
D: TRBD1
V: TRBV19
J: TRBJ1-5
size: .

CDR3: CASSLTLTLGTEAFF
DNA: TGTGCCAGCAGTTTAACCCTCACCCTAGGCACTGAAGCTTTCTTT
D: .
V: TRBV27
J: TRBJ1-1
size: .

CDR3: CASSPGNNLGEQYF
DNA: TGTGCCAGCAGCCCGGGGAACAACTTGGGTGAGCAGTACTTC
D: .
V: TRBV6-6
J: TRBJ2-7
size: .

CDR3: CASILTESLAKNIQYF
DNA: TGTGCCAGCATACTAACAGAAAGTCTAGCCAAAAACATTCAGTACTTC
D: .
V: TRBV2
J: TRBJ2-4
size: .

CDR3: CASSLAAWEQFF
DNA: TGTGCCAGCAGCTTAGCGGCTTGGGAGCAGTTCTTC
D: .
V: TRBV13
J: TRBJ2-1
size: .

CDR3: CASSQQSPNTGELFF
DNA: TGTGCCAGCAGCCAGCAAAGTCCGAACACCGGGGAGCTGTTTTTT
D: .
V: TRBV13
J: TRBJ2-2
size: .

CDR3: CASSPGIGEAFF
DNA: TGTGCCAGCAGCCCAGGGATTGGTGAAGCTTTCTTT
D: .
V: TRBV9
J: TRBJ1-1
size: .

CDR3: CASSDGLVRTF
DNA: TGCGCCAGCAGTGACGGCCTCGTCCGCACCTTC
D: .
V: TRBV10-1
J: TRBJ1-2
size: .

CDR3: CASSFRADTEAFF
DNA: TGTGCCAGCAGCTTCAGGGCTGACACTGAAGCTTTCTTT
D: .
V: TRBV7-9
J: TRBJ1-1
size: .

CDR3: CASSLESERGKTQYF
DNA: TGTGCCAGCAGCTTAGAATCCGAGCGGGGAAAGACCCAGTACTTC
D: TRBD2
V: TRBV7-9
J: TRBJ2-5
size: .

CDR3: CASGLIRVLGKKLFF
DNA: TGCGCCAGCGGCCTAATCAGGGTACTAGGGAAAAAACTGTTTTTT
D: .
V: TRBV23-1
J: TRBJ1-4
size: .

CDR3: CASSSWTGNTGELFF
DNA: TGTGCCAGCAGCTCTTGGACAGGGAACACCGGGGAGCTGTTTTTT
D: TRBD1
V: TRBV7-3
J: TRBJ2-2
size: .

CDR3: CASGWEGQGNTEAFF
DNA: TGTGCTAGTGGTTGGGAGGGACAGGGGAACACTGAAGCTTTCTTT
D: TRBD1
V: TRBV12-5
J: TRBJ1-1
size: .